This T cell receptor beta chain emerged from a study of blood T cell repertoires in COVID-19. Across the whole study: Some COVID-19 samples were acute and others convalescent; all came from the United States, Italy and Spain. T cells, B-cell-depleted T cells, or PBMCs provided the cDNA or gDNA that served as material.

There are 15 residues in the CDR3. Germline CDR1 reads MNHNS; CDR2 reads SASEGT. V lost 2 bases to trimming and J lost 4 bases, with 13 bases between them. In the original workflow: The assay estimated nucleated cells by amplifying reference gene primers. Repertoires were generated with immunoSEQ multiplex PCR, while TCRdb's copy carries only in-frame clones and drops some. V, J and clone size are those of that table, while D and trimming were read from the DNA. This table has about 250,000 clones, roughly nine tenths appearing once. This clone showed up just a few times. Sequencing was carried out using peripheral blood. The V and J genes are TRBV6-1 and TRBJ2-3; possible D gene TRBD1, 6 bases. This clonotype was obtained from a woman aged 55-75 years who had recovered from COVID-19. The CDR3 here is CASSERGTGSDTQYF. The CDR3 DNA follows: TGTGCCAGCAGTGAAAGGGGAACAGGGTCAGATACGCAGTATTTT.